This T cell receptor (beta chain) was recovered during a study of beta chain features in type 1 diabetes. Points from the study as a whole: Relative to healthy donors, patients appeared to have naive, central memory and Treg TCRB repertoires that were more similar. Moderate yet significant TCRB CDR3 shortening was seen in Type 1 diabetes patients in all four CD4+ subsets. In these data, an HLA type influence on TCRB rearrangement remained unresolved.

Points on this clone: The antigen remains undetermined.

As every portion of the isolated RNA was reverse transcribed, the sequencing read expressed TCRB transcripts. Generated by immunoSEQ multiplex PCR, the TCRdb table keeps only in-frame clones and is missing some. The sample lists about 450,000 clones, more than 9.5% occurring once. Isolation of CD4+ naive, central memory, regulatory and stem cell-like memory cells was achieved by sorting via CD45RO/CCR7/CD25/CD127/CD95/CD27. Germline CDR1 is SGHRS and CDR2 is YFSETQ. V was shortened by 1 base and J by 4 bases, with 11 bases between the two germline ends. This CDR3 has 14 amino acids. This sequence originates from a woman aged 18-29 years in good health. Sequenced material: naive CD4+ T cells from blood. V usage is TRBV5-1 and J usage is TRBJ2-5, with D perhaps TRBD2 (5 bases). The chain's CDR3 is CASSLNPSGETQYF. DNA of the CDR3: TGCGCCAGCAGCTTGAACCCAAGCGGAGAGACCCAGTACTTC.